The 21 T cell receptor beta chains reported below all come from one sample, sequenced in a study of blood T cell repertoires in COVID-19. Produced via immunoSEQ multiplex PCR; TCRdb's table is partial and in-frame only. The sample contains about 260,000 clones, less than 85% of which appear only once. The sequenced sample consisted of peripheral blood. These receptors were obtained from a man aged 55 to 69 who had recovered from COVID-19.

This clone was picked up one time. This rearrangement joins TRBV3-1 (or the pseudogene TRBV3-2) to TRBJ2-5, with no clear D. CDR1 is LGHDT, CDR2 YNNKEL, per germline (reference sequence). The CDR3 is 12 residues long. Trimming took off 2 bases at V and 2 bases at J, with 3 bases between the two ends. The CDR3 coding sequence is TGTGCCAGCAGCCAACAACAAGAGACCCAGTACTTC. This encodes CASSQQQETQYF.

This clone was detected only once. This sequence joins TRBV11-2 and TRBJ1-2; 9 bases are a match to TRBD1. J was trimmed by 2 bases and V by 5 bases; bases with no gene match: 6. Germline V CDR1 and CDR2: SGHAT, FQNNGV. This CDR3 has 15 amino acids. The CDR3: CASSISGTGNYGYTF. The CDR3 DNA reads as TGTGCCAGCAGCATCTCCGGGACAGGGAACTATGGCTACACCTTC.

The rearrangement links TRBV9 to TRBJ2-2; TRBD1 matches at 7 bases. Germline CDR1 reads SGDLS; CDR2 reads YYNGEE. V trimming: 5 bases; J trimming: 5 bases; junction bases outside the gene matches: 9. The length of the CDR3 is 15 residues. DNA for the CDR3: TGTGCCAGCAGGATGACAGGGCTGGAGACCGGGGAGCTGTTTTTT. Amino acid sequence: CASRMTGLETGELFF.

This clone was observed once. This chain connects TRBV5-1 to TRBJ2-1; 8 positions match TRBD1. This CDR3 spans 15 amino acids. Germline lookup yields CDR1 SGHRS and CDR2 YFSETQ. V was pared by 4 bases and J by 3 bases, with 6 bases of the junction left unmatched. The CDR3 region is CASSPSGGLYNEQFF. For the CDR3, the DNA is TGCGCCAGCAGCCCGTCAGGGGGCCTCTACAATGAGCAGTTCTTC.

The chain couples TRBV7-3 to TRBJ2-2; D is perhaps TRBD1 (6 bases). CDR3 length equals 14 residues. Germline loops: CDR1 SGHTA, CDR2 FQGTGA. Deletions cut 4 bases from V and 3 bases from J, with 9 bases between. CDR3 sequence (DNA): TGTGCCAGCAGCTCAGGACAGTACACCGGGGAGCTGTTTTTT. Protein sequence: CASSSGQYTGELFF. The variable domain in full, completed from reference TRBV7-3 and TRBJ2-2, reads GAGVSQTPSNKVTEKGKYVELRCDPISGHTALYWYRQSLGQGPEFLIYFQGTGAADDSGLPNDRFFAVRPEGSVSTLKIQRTERGDSAVYLCASSSGQYTGELFFGEGSRLTVL.

V gene TRBV4-1 combines with J gene TRBJ1-2, with D possibly TRBD1 on 5 matching bases. This CDR3 has 16 amino acids. V shed 6 bases and J shed 1 base, with 18 bases lying between them. Germline values: CDR1 MGHRA, CDR2 YSYEKL. The CDR3 loop reads CASSVLWGVNNYGYTF. In DNA, the CDR3 is TGCGCCAGCAGTGTTCTTTGGGGGGTCAATAACTATGGCTACACCTTC.

The chain couples TRBV18 to TRBJ1-3; 7 bases map to TRBD1. Germline CDR1 and CDR2: KGHSH and LQKENI. The CDR3 is 19 amino acids. V shed 2 bases and J 2 bases; nucleotides not matched to a gene: 15. This CDR3 is CASSPIAQTGYRPGNTIYF. In DNA form, the CDR3 reads TGTGCCAGCTCACCAATCGCCCAGACAGGGTATCGCCCTGGAAACACCATATATTTT.

The chain uses TRBV5-1 and TRBJ1-1; D not certain. V gave up 0 bases and J gave up 1 base, with 7 bases separating them. The CDR3 runs to 14 residues. Germline values: CDR1 SGHRS, CDR2 YFSETQ. The CDR3 sequence: CASSLGAANTEAFF. CDR3 nucleotide sequence: TGCGCCAGCAGCTTGGGGGCAGCGAACACTGAAGCTTTCTTT.

Here the CDR3 reads CASSLGASNTGELFF. For the CDR3, the DNA is TGCGCCAGCAGCTTGGGAGCGTCCAACACCGGGGAGCTGTTTTTT. The genes are TRBV5-1 and TRBJ2-2; D not resolved. Trimming stripped 0 bases from V and 2 bases from J, with 8 bases between. In germline, CDR1 is SGHRS, CDR2 YFSETQ. This CDR3 is 15 amino acids long.

The genes are TRBV11-2 and TRBJ1-6, with a possible D match to TRBD1 (6 bases). Trimming took 0 bases from V and 4 from J, leaving 16 bases between them. Germline V gene lookup returns CDR1 SGHAT and CDR2 FQNNGV. The CDR3 consists of 18 residues. CDR3 amino acids: CASSLEGPGGAYNSPLHF. CDR3 DNA sequence: TGTGCCAGCAGCTTAGAGGGCCCGGGGGGCGCGTATAATTCACCCCTCCACTTT.

The chain couples TRBV7-6 to TRBJ2-5; 7 nucleotides agree with TRBD1. CDR3 length: 16 amino acids. J was trimmed by 4 bases and V by 0 bases; bases with no gene match: 8. Germline V gene sequence: CDR1 SGHVS, CDR2 FNYEAQ. CDR3 in DNA: TGTGCCAGCAGCTTAGCGGCGACAGGGCTTGCAGAGACCCAGTACTTC. As protein: CASSLAATGLAETQYF.

A note on this clone: Other nucleotide sequences in the sample specify the same CDR3. The gene calls are TRBV30 and TRBJ1-5; D may be TRBD1 (5 bases). From germline, CDR1 is GTSNPN and CDR2 SVGIG (reference sequence). This CDR3 region has 13 residues. V was shortened by 3 bases and J by 1 base, with 7 bases between the two germline ends. CDR3 DNA: TGTGCCTGGAGCAGACAGAGCAATCAGCCCCAGCATTTT. Its protein product is CAWSRQSNQPQHF.

This chain links TRBV13 with TRBJ1-3; a weak D match, TRBD1 (5 bases). Germline assignment: CDR1 PRHDT and CDR2 FYEKMQ (reference sequence). The CDR3 sequence is 16 residues long. V lost 3 bases to trimming and J lost 1 base, with 13 bases between them. CDR3 residues: CASSFRLQGSGNTIYF. The CDR3 coding sequence is TGTGCCAGCAGCTTCCGACTTCAGGGATCTGGAAACACCATATATTTT.

J is TRBJ1-2 and V is TRBV6-1, with a tentative D call TRBD1 (5 bases). Between the trimmed V and J ends, which lost 2 bases and 4 bases, there was a span of 11 bases. Germline-derived CDR1 and CDR2 are MNHNS and SASEGT. The CDR3 covers 14 residues. Here the CDR3 DNA reads TGTGCCAGCAGTGAAAGCCCCAGGGTCTATGGCTACACCTTC. It is translated as CASSESPRVYGYTF.

This rearrangement joins TRBV28 to TRBJ1-2, with D maybe TRBD1 (6 bases). The CDR3 consists of 13 residues. Trimming cost V 4 bases and J 2 bases, with 8 bases left between them. Germline CDR1 is MDHEN and CDR2 is SYDVKM. The DNA of the CDR3 is TGTGCCAGCAGTTCCGGACAGAACTATGGCTACACCTTC. It encodes CASSSGQNYGYTF.

The chain has TRBV7-3 and TRBJ2-1, with TRBD2 matching 10 bases. Germline CDR1 SGHTA, CDR2 FQGTGA. The CDR3 has 15 residues. Losses at the gene ends were 8 bases for V and 4 bases for J; bases not matched to a gene: 8. CDR3 in DNA: TGTGCCAGCTCTGTCGGGACTAGCGCTTACAATGAGCAGTTCTTC. As protein: CASSVGTSAYNEQFF.

This rearrangement joins TRBV3-1 (or the pseudogene TRBV3-2) to TRBJ2-3; possible D gene TRBD2, 6 bases. The CDR3 loop spans 15 amino acids. Trimming shortened V by 5 bases and J by 3 bases, and 15 bases separated the two germline ends. CDR1 is LGHDT and CDR2 is YNNKEL in the germline V gene (reference sequence). The chain's CDR3 is CASSARAGGTDTQYF. CDR3 in DNA: TGTGCCAGCAGCGCCAGGGCCGGGGGAACAGATACGCAGTATTTT.

V is TRBV5-1 and J is TRBJ2-3; tentatively, D is TRBD1 (5 bases). V gave up 8 bases and J gave up 0 bases, with 16 bases separating them. Germline values: CDR1 SGHRS, CDR2 YFSETQ. The CDR3 has 15 residues. The CDR3 is CASRDSLSSTDTQYF. CDR3 sequence (DNA): TGCGCCAGTCGCGACAGTCTTTCTAGCACAGATACGCAGTATTTT.

This clone was seen only a few times. The chain carries TRBV5-1 and TRBJ2-5; a possible D gene is TRBD1 (6 bases). The length of the CDR3 is 13 residues. Germline loops: CDR1 SGHRS, CDR2 YFSETQ. Trimming left V 3 bases short and J 5 bases short, with 11 bases between. CDR3 protein: CASSSRQDETQYF. CDR3 sequence (DNA): TGCGCCAGCAGCTCGCGACAGGATGAGACCCAGTACTTC.

This chain uses TRBV12-3 or TRBV12-4 with TRBJ1-1; D not resolved. The CDR3 has 12 amino acids. V was trimmed by 3 bases and J by 6 bases, leaving 8 bases between them. CDR3 residues: CASSFLAPEAFF. Written as DNA, the CDR3 is TGTGCCAGCAGTTTCTTGGCCCCTGAAGCTTTCTTT.

This clone was detected only once. DNA of the CDR3: TGCAGCGTTCTGGGGCCGGGAGTTGCAGATACGCAGTATTTT. It encodes CSVLGPGVADTQYF. J is TRBJ2-3 and V is TRBV29-1, with D perhaps matching TRBD2 (6 bases). The germline V gene encodes CDR1 SQVTM and CDR2 ANQGSEA. The CDR3 is 14 amino acids. Trimming took 5 bases from V and 4 from J, leaving 16 bases between them.